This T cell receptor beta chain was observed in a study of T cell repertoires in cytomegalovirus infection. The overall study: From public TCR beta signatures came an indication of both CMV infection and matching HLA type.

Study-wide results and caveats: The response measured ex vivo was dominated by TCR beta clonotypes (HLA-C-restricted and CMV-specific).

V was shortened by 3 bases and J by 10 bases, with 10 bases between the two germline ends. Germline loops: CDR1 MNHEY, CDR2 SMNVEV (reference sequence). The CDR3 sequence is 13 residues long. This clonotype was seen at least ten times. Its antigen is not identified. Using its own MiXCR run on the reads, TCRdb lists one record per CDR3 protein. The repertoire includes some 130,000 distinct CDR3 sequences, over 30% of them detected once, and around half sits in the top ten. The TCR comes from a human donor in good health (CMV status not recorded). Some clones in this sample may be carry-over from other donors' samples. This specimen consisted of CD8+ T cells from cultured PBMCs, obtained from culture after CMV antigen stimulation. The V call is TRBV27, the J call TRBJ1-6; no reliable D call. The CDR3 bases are TGTGCCAGCAGTTTTCACTCGGGGTCACCCCTCCACTTT. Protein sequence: CASSFHSGSPLHF.